Listed below are T cell receptor beta chains from one sample, sequenced in a study of T-cell reconstitution after alpha-beta-depleted transplantation in children. From the PCR reads, TCRdb called clonotypes with MiXCR, one entry per CDR3 protein. Altogether about 640,000 distinct CDR3 sequences are present, over 15% being singletons, with the ten largest covering 1.1%. The sequenced sample was PBMCs from the stem cell graft donor, obtained from the stem cell graft. The receptors come from a human donor who donated a stem cell graft to a child with acute myeloid leukemia. CDR3s include the opening cysteine and the closing phenylalanine or tryptophan.

TRBJ2-5 | TRBV20-1 | CSAIRRGAAQESQYF
TRBJ2-2 | TRBV20-1 | CSAPTGGDRELFF
TRBJ1-5 | TRBV7-2 | CASSLGGRASNQPQHF
TRBJ1-1 | TRBV15 | CATSPGPGTEAFF
TRBJ2-2 | TRBV5-1 | CASSVTSGTNTGELFF
TRBJ2-3 | TRBV11-1 | CASSLWTRTDTQYF
TRBJ2-5 | TRBV5-5 | CASSLPRKETQYF
TRBJ1-1 | TRBV6-1 | CASSPGGGWDAEAFF
TRBJ1-1 | TRBV9 | CASSVGPGREAFF
TRBJ2-5 | TRBV29-1 | CSVDFAGQGPTDQETQYF
TRBJ1-5 | TRBV29-1 | CSVGIPNQPQHF
TRBJ2-5 | TRBV7-3 | CASSSGQGVQETQYF
TRBJ1-5 | TRBV20-1 | CSAPGQGHNQPQHF
TRBJ1-5 | TRBV12-3/TRBV12-4 | CASSPTVFYRPQHF
TRBJ2-1 | TRBV6-5 | CASINGGNEQFF
TRBJ2-1 | TRBV4-3 | CASSQRLASGGISYNEQFF
TRBJ2-3 | TRBV12-3/TRBV12-4 | CASSQNGLASTDTQYF
TRBJ1-2 | TRBV4-2 | CASSQLERTEINYGYTF
TRBJ2-5 | TRBV3-1 | CASSQDFQAQETQYF
TRBJ2-1 | TRBV5-1 | CASSSVTGRFYNEQFF
TRBJ2-5 | TRBV20-1 | CSASWGGGVETQYF